These 25 T cell receptor beta chains were sequenced from one sample in a study of STAT3 mutations in large granular lymphocyte leukemia. These receptors have no identified antigens. Overall study results and limits: Every T-cell large granular lymphocyte leukemia patient had at least one immunodominant TCR beta clonotype.

The assay was immunoSEQ multiplex PCR, and TCRdb's table has in-frame clones only and misses some. The sample holds over 9,000 clones; more than 85% are singletons and the top ten take 55% to 75%. Source material: peripheral blood mononuclear cells. These receptors all come from a man aged 60-69 years with T-cell large granular lymphocyte leukemia. Some clones in this sample may be carry-over from other donors' samples.

V gene TRBV25-1 combines with J gene TRBJ2-7; 9 nucleotides line up with TRBD1. V shed 3 bases and J 5 bases; nucleotides not matched to a gene: 8. There are 15 residues in the CDR3. Germline lookup yields CDR1 MGHDK and CDR2 SYGVNS. The CDR3 reads CASSEPRQGVNEQYF. The DNA for the CDR3 is TGTGCCAGCAGTGAGCCACGACAGGGGGTCAACGAGCAGTACTTC.

J is TRBJ2-5 and V is TRBV2, with D unclear. This CDR3 spans 14 amino acids. The V gene's germline CDR1 is SNHLY and CDR2 FYNNEI. The V gene lost 6 bases and the J gene lost 3 bases, with 14 bases spanning the gap. The CDR3 sequence is CASSADLGEETQYF. The CDR3, as DNA: TGTGCCAGCAGCGCCGACTTAGGCGAAGAGACCCAGTACTTC.

This chain uses TRBV18 with TRBJ2-5; D unclear. The V gene lost 0 bases and the J gene lost 3 bases, with 8 bases spanning the gap. CDR1 KGHSH and CDR2 LQKENI come from the germline V gene. The CDR3 extends over 14 amino acids. The CDR3 bases are TGTGCCAGCTCACCACCCGGCTGGGAAGAGACCCAGTACTTC. Protein sequence: CASSPPGWEETQYF.

CDR3 protein: CASSKGQGVYEQYF. The CDR3 DNA is TGTGCCAGCAGCAAAGGACAGGGGGTCTACGAGCAGTACTTC. V and J are TRBV5-6 and TRBJ2-7, with 10 bases fitting TRBD1. There are 14 residues in the CDR3. V lost 4 bases, J lost 3 bases, and 4 bases stayed unmatched. Germline values: CDR1 SGHDT, CDR2 YYEEEE.

The chain has TRBV18 and TRBJ2-5; no reliable D call. This CDR3 contains 12 residues. Germline V gives CDR1 KGHSH, CDR2 LQKENI. Trimming removed 2 bases from V and 0 bases from J, with 1 base in between. The CDR3 protein is CASSPDQETQYF. The CDR3 nucleotides are TGTGCCAGCTCACCAGACCAAGAGACCCAGTACTTC.

The chain has TRBV10-3 and TRBJ1-3, with a weak D call TRBD1 (5 bases). The V end was cut by 2 bases, the J end by 2 bases, with 7 bases between. Germline V gives CDR1 ENHRY, CDR2 SYGVKD. This CDR3 contains 14 residues. As DNA, the CDR3 is TGTGCCATCAGTGAGGGGACGACTGGAAACACCATATATTTT. This translates into CAISEGTTGNTIYF.

The chain combines TRBV28 with TRBJ2-2; TRBD2 aligns across 13 bases. Germline CDR1 MDHEN, CDR2 SYDVKM. V lost 5 bases and J lost 6; bases outside the gene matches: 6. This CDR3 comprises 16 residues. CDR3 bases: TGTGCCAGCAGTGCCGGGACTAGCGGGATTCCCGGGGAGCTGTTTTTT. Translated, it gives CASSAGTSGIPGELFF.

The chain recombines TRBV29-1 with TRBJ2-3; tentatively, D is TRBD1 or TRBD2 (6 bases each). In germline, CDR1 is SQVTM, CDR2 ANQGSEA. The CDR3 loop spans 15 amino acids. Trimming took 4 bases from V and 3 from J, leaving 17 bases between them. CDR3 nucleotides: TGCAGCGTTGGGATGGTTTCGGGGGCAACAGATACGCAGTATTTT. Its translation is CSVGMVSGATDTQYF.

The CDR3 is CASGEEFTEAFF. CDR3 bases: TGTGCCAGCGGCGAAGAGTTCACTGAAGCTTTCTTT. This sequence joins TRBV11-2 and TRBJ1-1, with D unresolved. V lost 8 bases and J 4 bases, leaving 11 bases between the germline ends. This CDR3 is 12 amino acids long. Germline loops: CDR1 SGHAT, CDR2 FQNNGV.

This clone was found once. This rearrangement joins TRBV4-3 to TRBJ1-4; D is unresolved. Per germline, CDR1 LGHNA and CDR2 YSLEER. Trimming cost V 3 bases and J 3 bases, with 14 bases left between them. The CDR3 runs 16 residues. This CDR3 reads CASSQGSGNANEKLFF. CDR3 DNA: TGCGCCAGCAGCCAGGGTTCGGGGAACGCTAATGAAAAACTGTTTTTT.

DNA for the CDR3: TGCGCCAGCAGCTTGAGGGGAGCAACTAATGAAAAACTGTTTTTT. It codes for CASSLRGATNEKLFF. The chain links TRBV5-1 to TRBJ1-4; possibly TRBD1 for D (5 bases). The CDR3 extends over 15 amino acids. Germline CDR1 reads SGHRS; CDR2 reads YFSETQ. Deletions cut 1 base from V and 0 bases from J, with 7 bases between.

The chain links TRBV5-1 to TRBJ2-1; D gene ambiguous. The germline gives CDR1 SGHRS, CDR2 YFSETQ. Trimming left V 4 bases short and J 9 bases short, with 14 bases between. The CDR3 sequence is 13 residues long. The CDR3 nucleotides are TGCGCCAGCAGCCTAGGGATTGGTATTGAGCAGTTCTTC. Protein sequence: CASSLGIGIEQFF.

This sequence joins TRBV7-3 and TRBJ2-5; unclear D gene. V lost 0 bases to trimming and J lost 5 bases, with 7 bases between them. This CDR3 is built from 13 residues. Per germline, CDR1 SGHTA and CDR2 FQGTGA. The CDR3 region is CASSLTLMETQYF. In nucleotides, the CDR3 is TGTGCCAGCAGCTTAACCCTAATGGAGACCCAGTACTTC.

This clone was picked up one time. The V and J genes are TRBV6-1 and TRBJ1-2; possibly TRBD1 for D (6 bases). The germline V gene has CDR1 MNHNS and CDR2 SASEGT. Deletions cut 4 bases from V and 4 bases from J, with 13 bases between. This CDR3 region has 14 residues. The DNA for the CDR3 is TGTGCCAGCAGTGGGGGGGACACCCTCTATGGCTACACCTTC. Protein product: CASSGGDTLYGYTF.

This rearrangement joins TRBV6-1 to TRBJ2-7; the D is unclear. This CDR3 has 15 amino acids. Per the germline V gene, CDR1 is MNHNS and CDR2 is SASEGT. Trimming removed 4 bases at V and 0 bases at J, with 13 bases between. CDR3 protein: CASSAPLRSSYEQYF. The CDR3, as DNA: TGTGCCAGCAGTGCCCCCCTCCGGAGCTCCTACGAGCAGTACTTC.

The genes are TRBV27 and TRBJ2-1; D is unresolved. Trimming cost V 2 bases and J 6 bases, with 14 bases left between them. CDR1 MNHEY and CDR2 SMNVEV come from the germline V gene (reference sequence). This CDR3 has 15 amino acids. The CDR3 nucleotides read TGTGCCAGCAGTTTAGAACTGCGATTAATCAATGAGCAGTTCTTC. Residues: CASSLELRLINEQFF.

The chain links TRBV7-9 to TRBJ1-1; 7 bases are a match to TRBD1. V lost 1 base and J lost 4; bases outside the gene matches: 9. CDR1 and CDR2 (germline): SEHNR, FQNEAQ (reference sequence). The CDR3 has 16 amino acids. CDR3 in DNA: TGTGCCAGCAGCTTAGTAGGCAGGGGGAAAGGCACTGAAGCTTTCTTT. Translated, it gives CASSLVGRGKGTEAFF.

This chain joins TRBV5-4 and TRBJ1-3; D call uncertain. The CDR3 loop spans 15 amino acids. Trimming pared 1 base from V and 4 bases from J, leaving 12 bases between. Germline V CDR1 and CDR2: SGHNT, YYREEE (reference sequence). The CDR3 sequence: CASSLKGVEGNTIYF. DNA for the CDR3: TGTGCCAGCAGCTTGAAGGGTGTGGAAGGAAACACCATATATTTT.

The V gene is TRBV5-4, the J gene TRBJ2-2; 10 bases align to TRBD2. V was clipped by 3 bases and J by 6 bases; unmatched bases: 8. The CDR3 is 16 residues long. Germline V gene lookup returns CDR1 SGHNT and CDR2 YYREEE (reference sequence). The CDR3 is CASSSVAGGRPGELFF. The CDR3 nucleotides are TGTGCCAGCAGCTCAGTAGCGGGAGGCCGACCCGGGGAGCTGTTTTTT.

V is TRBV18 and J is TRBJ1-4; no clear D. Germline loops: CDR1 KGHSH, CDR2 LQKENI. The CDR3 length is 14 residues. V gave up 2 bases and J gave up 4 bases, with 8 bases separating them. The CDR3 loop is CASSPGPSNEKLFF. The CDR3 bases are TGTGCCAGCTCACCAGGACCGAGTAATGAAAAACTGTTTTTT.

This sequence joins TRBV27 and TRBJ2-1; 12 positions match TRBD2. Germline lookup yields CDR1 MNHEY and CDR2 SMNVEV (reference sequence). J was trimmed by 2 bases and V by 1 base; bases with no gene match: 3. The CDR3 has 17 amino acids. The CDR3 bases are TGTGCCAGCAGTTTATGGACTAGCGGGATTGCCTACAATGAGCAGTTCTTC. Protein: CASSLWTSGIAYNEQFF.

The chain couples TRBV29-1 to TRBJ2-3; D unclear. CDR1 and CDR2 (germline): SQVTM, ANQGSEA. This CDR3 comprises 11 residues. V dropped 6 bases and J dropped 6 bases, with 10 bases sitting between them. CDR3 in amino acids: CSVPGVDTQYF. CDR3 nucleotides: TGCAGCGTCCCCGGAGTGGATACGCAGTATTTT.

The chain has TRBV18 and TRBJ2-3; D may be TRBD1 (5 bases). Looked up from germline, CDR1 is KGHSH and CDR2 is LQKENI. Trimming took 0 bases from V and 1 from J, leaving 8 bases between them. The CDR3 contains 15 residues. The CDR3 region has the DNA TGTGCCAGCTCACCACCGGGGCAGCGCACAGATACGCAGTATTTT. Protein: CASSPPGQRTDTQYF.

This clone is a singleton in its sample. V and J are TRBV14 and TRBJ1-1, with 7 nucleotides matching TRBD1. The CDR3 sequence is 17 residues long. Losses at the gene ends were 4 bases for V and 1 base for J; bases not matched to a gene: 12. The germline gives CDR1 SGHDN, CDR2 FVKESK. The CDR3 sequence: CASSPARGQLRNTEAFF. CDR3 in DNA: TGTGCCAGCAGCCCAGCCAGGGGACAGCTTAGGAACACTGAAGCTTTCTTT.

This chain links TRBV7-9 with TRBJ1-3, with D possibly TRBD1 on 6 matching bases. The germline V gene has CDR1 SEHNR and CDR2 FQNEAQ (reference sequence). V lost 3 bases and J 4 bases, leaving 16 bases between the germline ends. This CDR3 is built from 16 residues. In nucleotides, the CDR3 is TGTGCCAGCAGCTTGGGGGGGGGCGCGGAAGGAAACACCATATATTTT. This sequence encodes CASSLGGGAEGNTIYF.